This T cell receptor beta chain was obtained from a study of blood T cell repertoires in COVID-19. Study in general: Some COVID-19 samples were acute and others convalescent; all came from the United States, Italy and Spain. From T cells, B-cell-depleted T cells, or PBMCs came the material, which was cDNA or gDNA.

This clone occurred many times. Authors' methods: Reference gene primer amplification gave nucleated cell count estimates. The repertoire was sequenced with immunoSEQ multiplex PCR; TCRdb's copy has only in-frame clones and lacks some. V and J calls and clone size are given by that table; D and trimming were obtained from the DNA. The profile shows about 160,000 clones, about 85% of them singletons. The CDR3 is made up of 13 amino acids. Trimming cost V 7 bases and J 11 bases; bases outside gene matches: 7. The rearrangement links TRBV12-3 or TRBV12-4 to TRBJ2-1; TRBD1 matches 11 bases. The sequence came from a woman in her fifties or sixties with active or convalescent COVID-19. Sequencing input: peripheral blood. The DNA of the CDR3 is TGTGCCAGCATTGCTGGACAGGGGGCGAAGCAGTTCTTC. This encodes CASIAGQGAKQFF.